This TCR beta chain was captured by sequencing in a study of vaccination and CD4 T cells after COVID-19. Sequencing of cultured CD4+ T cell DNA used the Oncomine TCR Beta short-read assay. The template was genomic DNA from cultured CD4+ T cells. TCRdb redid the calling of the PCR reads with MiXCR, one entry per CDR3 protein. The profile shows approximately 11,000 distinct CDR3 sequences, almost 40% of them singletons. Germline-derived CDR1 and CDR2 are MNHEY and SMNVEV (reference sequence). V was cut by 2 bases and J by 4 bases, with 3 bases left in between. The CDR3 has 12 residues. Treatment indicated: roughly 11-day PBMC culture with coronavirus spike peptide pools or control peptides (ViraFEST assay). Those CD4+ T cells from the unexposed donor predate the COVID-19 pandemic (2011-2018). In the case of this clonotype: Its target is unknown.

The V gene is TRBV27, the J gene TRBJ2-1; D is unclear. Material: CD4+ T cells from blood, cultured in vitro. This TCR was recovered from a human donor in good health. The CDR3 DNA is TGTGCCAGCAGTTTAGGGTACAATGAGCAGTTCTTC. Its translation is CASSLGYNEQFF.